This T cell receptor beta chain appears in the sequencing data of a study of blood T cell repertoires in COVID-19. The V end lost 5 bases, the J end lost 3 bases, and 12 bases lay between the germline ends. CDR1 and CDR2 from the germline V gene are SGHTA and FQGNSA. The CDR3 is made up of 14 amino acids. Some clones are missing from TCRdb's copy, which holds only in-frame ones; the method was immunoSEQ multiplex PCR. Altogether under 300,000 clones are present, around nine tenths being singletons, with the ten largest covering around 3.1%. Sequencing was done on a sample of PBMCs or T cells enriched from blood (not recorded which). This TCR came from a woman aged 40-49 years who had been exposed to COVID-19. The chain carries TRBV7-2 and TRBJ2-3; D unclear. CDR3 sequence reads: CASSPSLGTDTQYF. In DNA, the CDR3 is TGTGCCAGCAGCCCTAGTCTCGGGACAGATACGCAGTATTTT.